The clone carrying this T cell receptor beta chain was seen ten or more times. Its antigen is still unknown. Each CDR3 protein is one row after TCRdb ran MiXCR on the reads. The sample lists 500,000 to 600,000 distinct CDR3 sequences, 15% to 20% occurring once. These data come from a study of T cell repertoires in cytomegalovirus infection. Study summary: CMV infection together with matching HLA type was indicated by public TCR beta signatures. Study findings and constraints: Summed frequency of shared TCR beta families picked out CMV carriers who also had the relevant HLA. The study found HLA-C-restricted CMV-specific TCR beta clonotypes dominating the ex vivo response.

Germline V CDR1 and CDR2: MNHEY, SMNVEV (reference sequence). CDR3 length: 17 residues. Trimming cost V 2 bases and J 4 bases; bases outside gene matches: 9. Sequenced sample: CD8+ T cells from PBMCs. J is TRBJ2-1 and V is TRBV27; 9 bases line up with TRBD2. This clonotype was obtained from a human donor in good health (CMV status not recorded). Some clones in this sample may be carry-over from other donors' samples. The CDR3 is CASSLAGGNVGYNEQFF. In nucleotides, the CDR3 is TGTGCCAGCAGTTTAGCGGGAGGGAACGTGGGGTACAATGAGCAGTTCTTC.